This TCR beta chain was sequenced for a study of blood T cell repertoires in COVID-19. Overall study context: Acute and convalescent COVID-19 samples came from the United States, Italy and Spain. In each case, the material was cDNA or gDNA derived from T cells, B-cell-depleted T cells, or PBMCs.

Original processing methods: By means of reference gene primer amplification, nucleated cell counts were estimated. Method: immunoSEQ multiplex PCR; TCRdb's copy keeps in-frame clones and lacks some. The DNA gave D and trimming, while V, J and clone size come from that table. Of approximately 230,000 clones in the sample, 79% were seen once. Source material: peripheral blood. The receptor was derived from a middle-aged woman with active or convalescent COVID-19.

The CDR3 is CASSGQGEKLFF. The CDR3 DNA is TGTGCCAGCAGCGGACAGGGTGAAAAACTGTTTTTT. The chain employs TRBV3-1 (or the pseudogene TRBV3-2) and TRBJ1-4; 8 positions match TRBD1. The germline V gene has CDR1 LGHDT and CDR2 YNNKEL (reference sequence). The CDR3 is made up of 12 amino acids. The junction had 0 bases not matched to a gene; V was cut back by 5 bases and J by 7 bases.